The clone carrying this T cell receptor beta chain was picked up a small number of times. TCRdb analysed the 5' RACE reads with MiXCR anew, one entry per CDR3 protein. The sample holds tens of thousands of distinct CDR3 sequences, approximately 13% seen once. This record comes from a study of T-cell memory formation after mild COVID-19. The sample consisted of PBMCs or a T cell subset sorted from them (not recorded which). The clonotype was recovered from an adult woman who had mild COVID-19 (a few samples of this study predate the infection). Cell type and time point are not known.

The CDR3, as DNA: TGCAGTGCTAGGGGAGCGGGGGGTAACTACAATGAGCAGTTCTTC. Its protein product is CSARGAGGNYNEQFF. V gene TRBV20-1 combines with J gene TRBJ2-1, with 9 bases lining up with TRBD2. Germline V gene lookup returns CDR1 DFQATT and CDR2 SNEGSKA (reference sequence). This CDR3 is 15 amino acids long. With V trimmed by 3 bases and J by 3 bases, 6 bases remained unmatched.